The 21 T cell receptor beta chains given below trace back to one sample, sequenced in a study of PD-L1 blockade in urothelial cancer. Only in-frame clones appear in the TCRdb table, and some are missing; sequencing was by immunoSEQ multiplex PCR. The table includes 48,000 or so clones, approximately 80% detected once. Noted time point: peripheral blood 6 weeks after treatment start. The sequencing used PBMCs, collected around atezolizumab (anti-PD-L1) treatment. The receptors were sampled from a man between 70 and 80 years old with urothelial cancer.

The gene calls are TRBV7-9 and TRBJ2-3; maybe TRBD2 (6 bases). The CDR3 runs 16 residues. Trimming took off 7 bases at V and 1 base at J, with 18 bases between the two ends. Germline CDR1 reads SEHNR; CDR2 reads FQNEAQ (reference sequence). The CDR3 loop reads CASNPTGGRGTDTQYF. CDR3 nucleotide sequence: TGTGCCAGCAACCCAACCGGGGGTAGGGGCACAGATACGCAGTATTTT.

The genes are TRBV28 and TRBJ2-1; D might be TRBD2 (5 bases). The germline V and J ends were trimmed by 6 bases and 7 bases, with 22 bases remaining between them. The CDR3 is made up of 16 amino acids. Per germline, CDR1 MDHEN and CDR2 SYDVKM. The CDR3 loop is CASSPTSGASLNEQFF. CDR3 DNA sequence: TGTGCCAGCAGCCCTACCAGCGGAGCCTCTTTAAATGAGCAGTTCTTC.

The chain links TRBV5-6 to TRBJ2-7; D is undetermined. Trimming pared 4 bases from V and 3 bases from J, leaving 5 bases between. This CDR3 comprises 11 residues. CDR1 and CDR2 (germline): SGHDT, YYEEEE. The CDR3 sequence: CASSPIYEQYF. CDR3 DNA: TGTGCCAGCAGCCCTATCTACGAGCAGTACTTC.

The chain uses TRBV7-9 and TRBJ2-3; 9 bases fit TRBD2. The CDR3 totals 14 residues. Germline CDR1 and CDR2: SEHNR and FQNEAQ (reference sequence). After removal of 10 bases from V and 2 bases from J, the junction contained 7 bases not matched to a gene. The DNA of the CDR3 is TGTGCCACCGGGTCTAGCGGGAACACAGATACGCAGTATTTT. Translating gives CATGSSGNTDTQYF.

The V gene is TRBV28, the J gene TRBJ2-1; 10 bases line up with TRBD2. The V and J ends lost 6 bases and 4 bases, in that order; junction bases with no gene match: 6. Germline assignment: CDR1 MDHEN and CDR2 SYDVKM. The CDR3 is 15 amino acids. The CDR3 is CASRTSGPGYNEQFF. The CDR3 DNA is TGTGCCAGCAGGACTAGCGGGCCTGGGTACAATGAGCAGTTCTTC.

This rearrangement joins TRBV18 to TRBJ1-1; TRBD1 matches 7 bases. The CDR3 is made up of 17 amino acids. V dropped 2 bases and J dropped 1; count of bases not matched to a gene: 10. Germline loops: CDR1 KGHSH, CDR2 LQKENI. CDR3 sequence reads: CASSPSQGLMGNTEAFF. The CDR3 nucleotides read TGTGCCAGCTCACCATCACAGGGGCTCATGGGGAACACTGAAGCTTTCTTT. The variable domain in full, completed from reference TRBV18 and TRBJ1-1, reads NAGVMQNPRHLVRRRGQEARLRCSPMKGHSHVYWYRQLPEEGLKFMVYLQKENIIDESGMPKERFSAEFPKEGPSILRIQQVVRGDSAAYFCASSPSQGLMGNTEAFFGQGTRLTVV.

The chain uses TRBV5-6 and TRBJ2-7, with TRBD2 identical over 7 bases. The CDR3 runs 15 residues. Germline V gene data show CDR1 as SGHDT and CDR2 as YYEEEE. Trimming took 4 bases from V and 4 from J; bases not matched to a gene: 11. The CDR3 loop is CASSHLELAWYEQYF. CDR3 DNA: TGTGCCAGCAGCCACCTCGAACTAGCGTGGTACGAGCAGTACTTC. Based on the CDR3 plus reference TRBV5-6 and TRBJ2-7, the full variable domain is DAGVTQSPTHLIKTRGQQVTLRCSPKSGHDTVSWYQQALGQGPQFIFQYYEEEERQRGNFPDRFSGHQFPNYSSELNVNALLLGDSALYLCASSHLELAWYEQYFGPGTRLTVT.

The V and J genes are TRBV6-1 and TRBJ1-5; D unclear. The ends were cut back, 4 bases at V and 0 bases at J, with 7 bases in the middle. CDR1 is MNHNS, CDR2 SASEGT, per germline. This CDR3 spans 14 amino acids. As DNA, the CDR3 is TGTGCCAGCAGTGTCCAACTTAGCAATCAGCCCCAGCATTTT. This codes for CASSVQLSNQPQHF.

The V gene is TRBV25-1, the J gene TRBJ1-1; 10 bases match TRBD1. Germline V lookup: CDR1 MGHDK, CDR2 SYGVNS. The CDR3 is 13 amino acids. Unmatched junction bases numbered 3, after V lost 7 bases and J lost 4 bases. CDR3 residues: CASTDRGRTEAFF. The CDR3 region has the DNA TGTGCCAGCACCGACAGGGGGCGCACTGAAGCTTTCTTT.

The rearrangement joins TRBV9 to TRBJ2-1, with 11 bases lining up with TRBD1. With V trimmed by 3 bases and J by 5 bases, 7 bases remained unmatched. This CDR3 region has 16 residues. Germline V gene lookup returns CDR1 SGDLS and CDR2 YYNGEE. The CDR3 DNA reads TGTGCCAGCAGCGGCCACCGGGACAGGGGGGACAATGAGCAGTTCTTC. Its translation is CASSGHRDRGDNEQFF.

The rearrangement links TRBV6-1 to TRBJ2-1; the match to TRBD1 covers 8 bases. After removal of 4 bases from V and 1 base from J, the junction contained 3 bases not matched to a gene. Germline-derived CDR1 and CDR2 are MNHNS and SASEGT. The CDR3 totals 15 residues. CDR3 bases: TGTGCCAGCAGTGTTTGGACAGGGTCCTACAATGAGCAGTTCTTC. As protein: CASSVWTGSYNEQFF.

This sequence joins TRBV10-3 and TRBJ1-2; TRBD1 matches 9 bases. The germline V gene encodes CDR1 ENHRY and CDR2 SYGVKD. The junction had 8 bases not matched to a gene; V was cut back by 4 bases and J by 8 bases. The CDR3 extends over 14 amino acids. The CDR3 sequence is CAISGRDREGGYTF. The CDR3 DNA sequence: TGTGCCATCAGTGGAAGGGACAGGGAGGGAGGCTACACCTTC.

This clone was picked up one time. V is TRBV18 and J is TRBJ1-5, with 8 nucleotides matching TRBD1. Losses at the gene ends were 1 base for V and 3 bases for J; bases not matched to a gene: 5. Germline V gives CDR1 KGHSH, CDR2 LQKENI. The CDR3 length is 16 residues. CDR3 protein: CASSPRGTGINQPQHF. The CDR3 DNA reads as TGTGCCAGCTCACCACGTGGGACAGGCATCAATCAGCCCCAGCATTTT.

This chain uses TRBV28 with TRBJ2-7; TRBD2 aligns across 9 bases. V trimming: 5 bases; J trimming: 7 bases; junction bases outside the gene matches: 9. Germline-derived CDR1 and CDR2 are MDHEN and SYDVKM. This CDR3 contains 14 residues. The DNA of the CDR3 is TGTGCCAGCAGTCAGACTAGCGGAGCGCGGGAGCAGTACTTC. Amino acids: CASSQTSGAREQYF.

This chain links TRBV28 with TRBJ1-5; 7 bases align to TRBD1. The trim removed 7 bases at V and 7 bases at J, leaving 7 bases unmatched. The CDR3 loop spans 13 amino acids. The germline V gene encodes CDR1 MDHEN and CDR2 SYDVKM. CDR3 sequence: CASKGAAQQPQHF. The CDR3 nucleotides read TGTGCCAGCAAGGGGGCGGCCCAACAGCCCCAGCATTTT.

This clone has just one count. V is TRBV18 and J is TRBJ2-7, with 8 bases aligning to TRBD1. The CDR3 covers 13 residues. Germline assignment: CDR1 KGHSH and CDR2 LQKENI. J lost 5 bases, V lost 2 bases, and 2 bases had no gene match. The CDR3 DNA sequence: TGTGCCAGCTCACCAGGACAGGGCGACGAGCAGTACTTC. It translates to CASSPGQGDEQYF.

The genes are TRBV5-1 and TRBJ2-2; 9 positions agree with TRBD1. Germline trimming cut 0 bases from V and 2 bases from J; bases unmatched to any gene: 5. The CDR3 sequence is 17 residues long. CDR1 and CDR2 (germline): SGHRS, YFSETQ. Written as DNA, the CDR3 is TGCGCCAGCAGCTTGGGGATACAGGGGGCTAACACCGGGGAGCTGTTTTTT. It yields the protein CASSLGIQGANTGELFF.

This chain uses TRBV6-1 with TRBJ2-2; D ambiguous. Germline V gene data show CDR1 as MNHNS and CDR2 as SASEGT. Trimming pared 3 bases from V and 5 bases from J, leaving 10 bases between. CDR3 length equals 14 residues. The CDR3 here is CASSDSRRTGELFF. As DNA, the CDR3 is TGTGCCAGCAGTGATAGCCGTCGAACCGGGGAGCTGTTTTTT.

A few counts support this clone. The V call is TRBV19, the J call TRBJ1-5; the D gene is possibly TRBD1 (6 bases). This CDR3 has 13 amino acids. Germline V CDR1 and CDR2: LNHDA, SQIVND (reference sequence). V lost 3 bases and J lost 4, with 7 bases in between. Written as DNA, the CDR3 is TGTGCCAGTAGTATCAGGGGTAATCAGCCCCAGCATTTT. This translates into CASSIRGNQPQHF.

This clone was detected a few times. The chain carries TRBV27 and TRBJ1-1, with 9 bases fitting TRBD1. Per the germline V gene, CDR1 is MNHEY and CDR2 is SMNVEV (reference sequence). This CDR3 comprises 14 residues. Unmatched junction bases numbered 7, after V lost 6 bases and J lost 5 bases. Here the CDR3 reads CASSPGQGRTEAFF. The CDR3 bases are TGTGCCAGCAGCCCCGGACAGGGGAGGACTGAAGCTTTCTTT.

V usage is TRBV5-1 and J usage is TRBJ1-4; no reliable D call. The CDR3 contains 15 residues. The germline gives CDR1 SGHRS, CDR2 YFSETQ. Trimming left V 4 bases short and J 0 bases short, with 10 bases between. The CDR3 nucleotides are TGCGCCAGCAGCCTGATGAGTGCAACTAATGAAAAACTGTTTTTT. Translated: CASSLMSATNEKLFF.